This T cell receptor (beta chain) was sequenced in a study of shared clonotypes between healthy human individuals (dated by TCRdb to about 2020). Concerning the study at large: Three men and a couple of women, aged 18 to 49 years, made up the cohort. The study deeply sequenced blood TCR repertoires of five healthy adults to estimate repertoire size and the extent of clonotype sharing between individuals. Libraries were prepared and TCR repertoires were sequenced by different laboratories using diverse techniques, in order to increase sequencing depth and limit assay-specific biases. Between about 0.94 and 8.9 billion PBMCs per donor were obtained by leukapheresis. Per donor, three plates each were used for CD4 naive and CD4 memory, two for CD8 naive, and one for CD8 memory. On the study overall, not on this receptor specifically: Even with the large sequencing depth, rarefaction of the sorted-subset datasets indicated that sequencing was incomplete. Because the study included a small number of donors, the genetic and exposure-history diversity represented was limited. Higher generation probabilities were observed for clonotypes shared by all four sorted-subset donors than for non-shared clonotypes. Sharing across several donors was observed for approximately 5% of naive CD4, around 3.5% of naive CD8, over 2% of memory CD4, and around 0.44% of memory CD8 clonotypes. Naive subsets generally had larger estimated clonotype richness than memory subsets. Sampling was restricted to blood, and TCR repertoires in tissue are likely to differ from TCR repertoires in blood. Based on pairwise subsampling, the degree of clonotype sharing among donors was expected to be affected by sequencing depth.

The CDR3 covers 16 residues, taking in both the cysteine and the phenylalanine. The sequence is cut down to CDR3 DNA, 48 bases in frame from base 1. V loses 4 bases at its end and J loses 4 bases; junction bases beyond the gene matches: 12. From the germline V gene, CDR1 is SNHLY and CDR2 is FYNNEI. Healthy HIV-negative adults with no recently reported acute infections or vaccinations were included as donors. Only Caucasian adults living in Nashville, Tennessee, USA were represented among the donors. CD4+ T cells were enriched by magnetic negative selection, after which naive cells were positively selected on CD45RA and the negative fraction was taken as the memory subset. Blood was collected by leukapheresis, and PBMCs were isolated by Ficoll-Histopaque density gradient centrifugation and then cryopreserved in liquid nitrogen vapor phase. Analytical flow cytometry was used to check the purity and quantity of each magnetically sorted T cell population. Each sorted fraction had its genomic DNA isolated and then quantified by UV absorbance on a Nanodrop 2000c.

Using the deep immunoSEQ assay, multiplex PCR amplified TCR CDR3 regions from genomic DNA. For each cell subset, the extracted genomic DNA was distributed evenly across all wells of several immunoSEQ 96-well plates, and each plate served as one replicate. Each replicate PCR for sorted subsets received roughly 200 ng genomic DNA, equal to roughly 29,000 T cell genomes. Purified libraries were quantified with a Qubit 3.0 fluorometer, sized on a Bioanalyzer 2100, and re-quantified with the KAPA Library Quantification kit. A separate single-read 150-cycle Illumina NextSeq 550 flow cell was used to sequence each immunoSEQ 96-well plate. In the source study's methods: The immunoSEQ output contained only junctional sequences without quality scores, so filtering could not match that applied to full-length reads. To assign V/J genes and CDR3, sequences were annotated against IMGT germline references using PyIR, a Python wrapper for IgBLAST v1.9. Any read was removed if the V/J assignment was weak (E-value above 1e-6), the CDR3 was missing, or the read contained stop codons, out-of-frame junctions, or ambiguous translated residues. A V3J clonotype was defined by an identical inferred V gene, J gene, and CDR3 amino acid sequence. To compute the percentage overlap between repertoires, the number of shared unique clonotypes was divided by the size of the smaller repertoire. Three approaches were used to assess repertoire richness: RTK rarefaction, the Chao1 estimator, and Recon v2.1 estimates of unobserved clonotypes. OLGA was used to compute generation probabilities for all TCRbeta clonotypes that the gDNA method yielded from a few donors. TCRdb's version of the immuneACCESS table is confined to in-frame rearrangements and falls short of the full clone set. An unresolved V gene accounts for under half of the shortfall where checked; the remainder is of unknown origin. V and J calls and clone size are copied from that table; D and trimming were computed from the DNA. For this sample there are around 1.4 million clones; roughly 98.5% appear just once. Approximately 0.38% of the sample goes to the ten largest clones.

This clone came up once. Its antigen has not been determined. Per-base quality was not reported, and no clone a single base away is much larger than it. The receptor was derived from a man aged 25 to 45 in good health. Sequenced sample: naive CD4+ T cells sorted from blood. The cell subset or site label, as the study defines it: CD45RA+ positively selected. Rearrangement joined TRBV2 to TRBJ2-5, and 7 junction bases match TRBD2. The sequenced DNA is TGTGCCAGCAGTGTAAATCGTCCGGGGGGAAGAGAGACCCAGTACTTC. It translates as CASSVNRPGGRETQYF.